These T cell receptor beta chains were read from a single sample in a study of post-analysis software for immune sequencing data. TCRdb reanalysed the PCR reads using MiXCR and keeps one entry per CDR3 protein. The table includes 750,000 to 950,000 distinct CDR3 sequences, 53% detected once. The sequenced sample consisted of blood. These TCRs come from a girl between 5 and 17 years old with multiple sclerosis. Both conserved end residues are part of each CDR3. The order of the fields is V gene, J gene, clone size, D gene, CDR3 protein, CDR3 DNA. The D gene is left open where the match is weak. Not all rows give a size; the values are once, few, many and, for expanded clones, a class.

TRBV12-3/TRBV12-4	TRBJ1-2	many	TRBD1	CASSRTGGYGYTF	TGTGCCAGCAGTCGGACAGGGGGGTATGGCTACACCTTC
TRBV12-3/TRBV12-4	TRBJ2-1	-	TRBD2	CASSLRGLAGDNEQFF	TGTGCCAGCAGCCTCAGGGGACTAGCGGGAGACAATGAGCAGTTCTTC
TRBV7-9	TRBJ2-7	-	TRBD1	CASSLSTGVTEQYF	TGTGCCAGCAGCTTATCGACAGGGGTCACCGAGCAGTACTTC
TRBV3-1	TRBJ2-5	-	TRBD2	CASSRGGSAYQETQYF	TGTGCCAGCAGCCGGGGAGGGAGTGCCTACCAAGAGACCCAGTACTTC
TRBV20-1	TRBJ2-5	-	TRBD2	CSASQSGGWQETQYF	TGCAGTGCTAGTCAATCCGGGGGGTGGCAAGAGACCCAGTACTTC
TRBV5-1	TRBJ2-7	-	-	CASSHGQLYEQYF	TGCGCCAGCAGCCATGGACAGCTCTACGAGCAGTACTTC
TRBV7-8	TRBJ2-7	many	-	CASSTRLPDEQYF	TGTGCCAGCAGCACCCGACTACCAGACGAGCAGTACTTC
TRBV12-3/TRBV12-4	TRBJ2-7	-	-	CASSFAQVLTEQYF	TGTGCCAGCAGTTTCGCCCAGGTCTTGACCGAGCAGTACTTC
TRBV29-1	TRBJ2-1	-	TRBD1	CSVPIRGQGAYEQFF	TGCAGCGTTCCCATTCGGGGACAGGGGGCCTATGAGCAGTTCTTC
TRBV7-9	TRBJ1-2	-	-	CASTDLRQPYGYTF	TGTGCCAGCACCGACTTAAGGCAGCCCTATGGCTACACCTTC
TRBV29-1	TRBJ2-3	few	-	CSVFTDTQYF	TGCAGCGTCTTCACAGATACGCAGTATTTT
TRBV5-1	TRBJ2-7	-	-	CASSSPGGTHEQYF	TGCGCCAGCAGCTCCCCTGGGGGGACGCACGAGCAGTACTTC
TRBV9	TRBJ1-3	-	-	CASSVGGSSGNTIYF	TGTGCCAGCAGCGTCGGGGGCAGCTCTGGAAACACCATATATTTT
TRBV6-6	TRBJ1-4	-	-	CASCSETNEKLFF	TGTGCCAGCTGCAGTGAAACTAATGAAAAACTGTTTTTT
TRBV6-2/TRBV6-3	TRBJ2-3	-	TRBD2	CASSYLAGAGDTQYF	TGTGCCAGCAGCTACCTAGCGGGAGCCGGAGATACGCAGTATTTT
TRBV12-5	TRBJ1-5	once	-	CASGLVGGLRPQHF	TGTGCTAGTGGTTTGGTTGGGGGGCTAAGGCCCCAGCATTTT
TRBV18	TRBJ1-2	-	-	CASSPDRNNYGYTF	TGTGCCAGCTCACCAGACAGGAATAACTATGGCTACACCTTC
TRBV5-1	TRBJ2-7	-	TRBD2	CASSLGGGNGEQYF	TGCGCCAGCAGCTTGGGCGGGGGAAATGGCGAGCAGTACTTC
TRBV29-1	TRBJ2-1	-	-	CSVDWPGIFYNEQFF	TGCAGCGTTGATTGGCCGGGGATTTTTTACAATGAGCAGTTCTTC
TRBV12-3/TRBV12-4	TRBJ1-3	-	TRBD1	CASSSGQGNTIYF	TGTGCCAGCAGTTCGGGACAGGGAAACACCATATATTTT
TRBV5-1	TRBJ2-6	-	-	CASSLGRPGANVLTF	TGCGCCAGCAGCTTGGGAAGGCCTGGGGCCAACGTCCTGACTTTC
TRBV5-5	TRBJ2-7	few	TRBD2	CASRSSGSAHEQYF	TGTGCCAGCAGAAGTAGCGGGAGCGCCCACGAGCAGTACTTC
TRBV4-1	TRBJ1-1	few	-	CASSQGSGGRTEAFF	TGCGCCAGCAGCCAAGGTTCCGGGGGACGCACTGAAGCTTTCTTT
TRBV5-1	TRBJ2-5	-	TRBD1	CASSGGDRGRETQYF	TGCGCCAGCAGCGGAGGGGACAGGGGGAGAGAGACCCAGTACTTC
TRBV10-3	TRBJ2-4	-	-	CAISVQQGGIQYF	TGTGCCATCAGTGTACAGCAGGGGGGCATTCAGTACTTC
TRBV3-1	TRBJ2-5	few	TRBD1	CASSQGQGPQETQYF	TGTGCCAGCAGCCAAGGACAGGGGCCACAAGAGACCCAGTACTTC
TRBV7-6	TRBJ2-1	-	-	CASSRRGRRSYNEQFF	TGTGCCAGCAGTCGTCGAGGTCGGCGCTCCTACAATGAGCAGTTCTTC
TRBV12-3/TRBV12-4	TRBJ2-5	few	TRBD1	CASSWDRETGLGSLETQYF	TGTGCCAGCAGTTGGGACAGGGAAACAGGCTTAGGTAGTCTGGAGACCCAGTACTTC
TRBV20-1	TRBJ2-6	-	-	CSARDPAGANVLTF	TGCAGTGCTAGAGATCCGGCTGGGGCCAACGTCCTGACTTTC
TRBV5-4	TRBJ2-3	-	TRBD1	CASAATGSTDTQYF	TGTGCCAGCGCGGCGACAGGGAGCACAGATACGCAGTATTTT
TRBV21-1	TRBJ2-4	-	-	CASSKWAGLLAKNIQYF	TGTGCCAGCAGCAAATGGGCAGGGCTACTAGCCAAAAACATTCAGTACTTC
TRBV29-1	TRBJ1-2	few	-	CSVEKGPNYGYTF	TGCAGCGTTGAAAAGGGGCCTAACTATGGCTACACCTTC
TRBV6-5	TRBJ1-2	-	-	CASRQTNYGYTF	TGTGCCAGCAGACAGACTAACTATGGCTACACCTTC
TRBV29-1	TRBJ2-7	-	-	CSVGLAHYSEQYF	TGCAGCGTTGGTCTAGCGCATTACAGCGAGCAGTACTTC
TRBV20-1	TRBJ2-3	-	-	CSASGVWAVKSTDTQYF	TGCAGTGCTTCCGGGGTTTGGGCGGTTAAGAGCACAGATACGCAGTATTTT
TRBV9	TRBJ2-7	-	TRBD2	CASSATSGAYEQYF	TGTGCCAGCAGCGCCACGAGCGGGGCCTACGAGCAGTACTTC
TRBV3-1	TRBJ2-1	-	-	CASSQERVASGDEQFF	TGTGCCAGCAGCCAAGAGAGGGTAGCATCGGGGGATGAGCAGTTCTTC
TRBV7-6	TRBJ1-6	few	-	CASSGPPNSSYNSPLHF	TGTGCCAGCAGCGGTCCCCCCAACAGCTCCTATAATTCACCCCTCCACTTT
TRBV27	TRBJ2-3	-	-	CASANGDAQYF	TGTGCCAGCGCAAACGGAGATGCGCAGTATTTT
TRBV29-1	TRBJ2-3	-	TRBD1	CSVERGQDTQYF	TGCAGCGTTGAAAGGGGGCAGGATACGCAGTATTTT
TRBV7-6	TRBJ2-1	-	TRBD2	CASSLALPGLAAYNEQFF	TGTGCCAGCAGCTTAGCGCTTCCTGGACTAGCGGCTTACAATGAGCAGTTCTTC
TRBV6-1	TRBJ2-3	-	-	CASRPFLDTQYF	TGTGCCAGCAGGCCCTTTTTAGATACGCAGTATTTT
TRBV12-3/TRBV12-4	TRBJ1-1	once	TRBD1	CASSPGTGEVRTEAFF	TGTGCCAGCAGTCCCGGGACAGGGGAGGTTAGGACTGAAGCTTTCTTT
TRBV12-3/TRBV12-4	TRBJ2-7	few	-	CASTRGVGSYEQYF	TGTGCCAGCACACGAGGCGTCGGTTCCTACGAGCAGTACTTC
TRBV25-1	TRBJ1-1	-	-	CASSELQYDGTEAFF	TGTGCCAGCAGTGAACTACAGTACGACGGGACTGAAGCTTTCTTT
TRBV7-3	TRBJ2-1	-	-	CASSLGDNGQFF	TGTGCCAGCAGCTTAGGGGACAATGGGCAGTTCTTC
TRBV6-5	TRBJ2-3	-	-	CASSVQGHTQYF	TGTGCCAGCAGCGTACAGGGTCATACGCAGTATTTT
TRBV7-9	TRBJ2-7	-	-	CASSLGGSSWEQYF	TGTGCCAGCAGCTTGGGGGGATCCTCATGGGAGCAGTACTTC
TRBV5-5	TRBJ2-1	-	-	CASSPFYRSSYNEQFF	TGTGCCAGCAGTCCCTTCTACAGGAGCTCCTACAATGAGCAGTTCTTC
TRBV20-1	TRBJ2-1	-	TRBD1	CSASRDRAPNEQFF	TGCAGTGCCTCCCGGGACAGGGCCCCCAATGAGCAGTTCTTC
TRBV18	TRBJ1-2	-	-	CASSPPGSHNYGYTF	TGTGCCAGCTCACCACCGGGATCACATAACTATGGCTACACCTTC
TRBV7-8	TRBJ1-1	-	TRBD1	CASSVSQGATEAFF	TGTGCCAGCAGCGTCTCACAGGGGGCGACTGAAGCTTTCTTT
TRBV28	TRBJ2-3	-	-	CASGPGTRDTQYF	TGTGCCAGCGGCCCCGGGACTCGAGATACGCAGTATTTT
TRBV7-2	TRBJ1-2	-	-	CASSLIWGNGYTF	TGTGCCAGCAGCTTAATATGGGGAAATGGCTACACCTTC
TRBV20-1	TRBJ2-1	few	-	CSAKMGGHEQFF	TGCAGTGCCAAGATGGGGGGCCATGAGCAGTTCTTC
TRBV4-1	TRBJ2-1	-	TRBD1	CASSLTGTGQEEQFF	TGCGCCAGCAGCCTTACAGGGACAGGGCAGGAGGAGCAGTTCTTC
TRBV20-1	TRBJ1-5	-	-	CSARDRPTEFNQPQHF	TGCAGTGCTAGAGATCGACCGACAGAATTTAATCAGCCCCAGCATTTT
TRBV20-1	TRBJ2-7	few	-	CSAWGGSASYEQYF	TGCAGTGCTTGGGGTGGCAGTGCCTCCTACGAGCAGTACTTC